This record looks at one TCR beta chain sequence and its context. The data belong to a study of control samples from healthy donors and cancer patients. This CDR3 contains 15 residues. The ends lost 0 bases at V and 4 bases at J; junction bases unmatched: 6. The germline gives CDR1 MGHRA, CDR2 YSYEKL. Some clones are missing from TCRdb's copy, which holds only in-frame ones; the method was immunoSEQ multiplex PCR. The sample has about 130,000 clones, just under 95% seen once; the top ten hold about 14%. The chain recombines TRBV4-1 with TRBJ2-7; 7 bases align to TRBD1. The sample consisted of PBMCs. This TCR was sampled from a man between 60 and 70 years old with colorectal cancer. The CDR3 coding sequence is TGCGCCAGCAGCCAAGATGTCGACAGGGTGTACGAGCAGTACTTC. Its protein is CASSQDVDRVYEQYF.